This TCR beta chain was retrieved from a study of identical twins. Study findings and constraints: Abundant beta clonotypes from cord blood bore fewer insertions; memory repertoires lacked this pattern.

This clonotype occurred many times. Its antigen is unidentified. A template switching step contributed a universal primer site, while unique molecular identifiers were present in the cDNA. Each CDR3 protein is one row after TCRdb ran MiXCR on the 5' RACE reads. The sample contains 690,000 or so distinct CDR3 sequences, 8.5% to 9% of which appear only once. This CDR3 is 17 amino acids long. V lost 4 bases to trimming and J lost 6 bases; unmatched junction nucleotides: 16. Germline-derived CDR1 and CDR2 are SEHNR and FQNEAQ (reference sequence). The sample was also reused in another study, on yellow fever vaccine responses in identical twins.

The specimen sequenced was PBMCs. The chain couples TRBV7-9 to TRBJ2-3, with 7 positions matching TRBD1. The receptor was isolated from a woman under 30 in good health. This CDR3 reads CASSSPAPQGYPDTQYF. CDR3 DNA sequence: TGTGCCAGCAGCTCCCCTGCACCACAGGGGTACCCGGATACGCAGTATTTT.